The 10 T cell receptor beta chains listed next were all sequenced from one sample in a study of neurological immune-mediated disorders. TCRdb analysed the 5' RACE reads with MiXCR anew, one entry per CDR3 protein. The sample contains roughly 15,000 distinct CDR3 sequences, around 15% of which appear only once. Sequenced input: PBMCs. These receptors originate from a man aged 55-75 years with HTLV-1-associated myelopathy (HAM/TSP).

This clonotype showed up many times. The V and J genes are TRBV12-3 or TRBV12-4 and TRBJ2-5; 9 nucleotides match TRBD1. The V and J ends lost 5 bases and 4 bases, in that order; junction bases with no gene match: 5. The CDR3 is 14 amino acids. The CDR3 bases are TGTGCCAGCAGTCGGACAGGGGAGGGAGAGACCCAGTACTTC. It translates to CASSRTGEGETQYF.

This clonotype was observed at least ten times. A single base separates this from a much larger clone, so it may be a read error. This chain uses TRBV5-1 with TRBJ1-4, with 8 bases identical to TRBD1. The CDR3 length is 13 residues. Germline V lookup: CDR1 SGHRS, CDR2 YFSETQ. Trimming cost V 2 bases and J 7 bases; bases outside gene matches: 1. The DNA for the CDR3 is TGCGCCAGCAGCTTCGGACAGGGTGAAAAACTGTTTTTT. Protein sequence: CASSFGQGEKLFF. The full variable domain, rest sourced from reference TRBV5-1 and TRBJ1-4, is KAGVTQTPRYLIKTRGQQVTLSCSPISGHRSVSWYQQTPGQGLQFLFEYFSETQRNKGNFPGRFSGRQFSNSRSEMNVSTLELGDSALYLCASSFGQGEKLFFGSGTQLSVL.

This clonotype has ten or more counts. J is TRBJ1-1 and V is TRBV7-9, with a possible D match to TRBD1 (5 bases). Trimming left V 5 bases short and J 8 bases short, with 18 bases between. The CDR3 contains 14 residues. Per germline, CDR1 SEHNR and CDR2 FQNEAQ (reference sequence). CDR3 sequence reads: CASSPMGLWAEAFF. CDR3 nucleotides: TGTGCCAGCAGCCCCATGGGACTGTGGGCCGAAGCTTTCTTT.

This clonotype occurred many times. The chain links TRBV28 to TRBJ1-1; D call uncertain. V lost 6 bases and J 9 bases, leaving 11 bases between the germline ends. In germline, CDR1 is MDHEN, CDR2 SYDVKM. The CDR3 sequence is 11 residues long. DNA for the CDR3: TGTGCCAGCAGAGTTCCTTACAAAGCTTTCTTT. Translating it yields CASRVPYKAFF. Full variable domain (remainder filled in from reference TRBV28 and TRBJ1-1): DVKVTQSSRYLVKRTGEKVFLECVQDMDHENMFWYRQDPGLGLRLIYFSYDVKMKEKGDIPEGYSVSREKKERFSLILESASTNQTSMYLCASRVPYKAFFGQGTRLTVV.

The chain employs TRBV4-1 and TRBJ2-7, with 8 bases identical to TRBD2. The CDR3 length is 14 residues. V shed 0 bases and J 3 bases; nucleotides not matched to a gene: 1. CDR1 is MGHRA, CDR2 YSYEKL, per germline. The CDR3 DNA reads TGCGCCAGCAGCCAAGATGGGACTAGCTACGAGCAGTACTTC. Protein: CASSQDGTSYEQYF.

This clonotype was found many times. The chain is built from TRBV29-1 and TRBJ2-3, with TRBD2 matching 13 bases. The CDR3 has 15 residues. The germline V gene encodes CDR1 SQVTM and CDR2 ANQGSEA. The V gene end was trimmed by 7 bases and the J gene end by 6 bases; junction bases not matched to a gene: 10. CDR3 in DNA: TGCAGCGCCCGAGGACTAGCGGGGGCAATTGATACGCAGTATTTT. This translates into CSARGLAGAIDTQYF.

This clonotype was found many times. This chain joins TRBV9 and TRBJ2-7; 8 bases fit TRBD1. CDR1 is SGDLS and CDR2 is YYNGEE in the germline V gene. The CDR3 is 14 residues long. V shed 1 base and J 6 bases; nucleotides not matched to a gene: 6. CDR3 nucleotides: TGTGCCAGCAGCGTAATGGCAGGGGGCCGCGAGCAGTACTTC. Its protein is CASSVMAGGREQYF.

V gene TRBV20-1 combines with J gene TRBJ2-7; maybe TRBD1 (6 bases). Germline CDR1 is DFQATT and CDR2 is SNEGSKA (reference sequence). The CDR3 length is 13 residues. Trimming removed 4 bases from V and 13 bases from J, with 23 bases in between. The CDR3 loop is CSATGQTGYELYF. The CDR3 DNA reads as TGCAGTGCTACTGGACAGACTGGGTACGAGCTTTACTTC.

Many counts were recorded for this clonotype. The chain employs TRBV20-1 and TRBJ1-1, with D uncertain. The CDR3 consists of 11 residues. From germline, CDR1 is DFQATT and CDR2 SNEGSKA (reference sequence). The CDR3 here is CGWLANTEAFF. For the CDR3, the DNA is TGCGGATGGTTGGCGAACACTGAAGCTTTCTTT.

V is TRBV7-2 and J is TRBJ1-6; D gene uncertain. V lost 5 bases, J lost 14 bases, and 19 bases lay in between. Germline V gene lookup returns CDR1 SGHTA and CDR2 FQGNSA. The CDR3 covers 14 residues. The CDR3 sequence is CASSRDTLWEALHF. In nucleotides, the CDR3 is TGTGCCAGCAGCCGTGACACCCTTTGGGAGGCCCTCCACTTT.